Presented here are 23 T cell receptor beta chains from one specimen sequenced in a study of neoadjuvant anti-PD-1 for oral cavity cancer (dated by TCRdb to about 2021). Library construction relied on the immunoSEQ multiplex PCR assay. Held by TCRdb, this immuneACCESS table contains in-frame sequences only and omits some clones. Under half of the omission traces to an unresolved V gene where checked; the cause of the rest is unknown. This sample comprises over 65,000 clones, about 85% of them detected only once. The ten most abundant clones make up approximately 3% of the sample. The sample's time point label, decoded: after neoadjuvant nivolumab, at surgical resection. The specimen comprised PBMCs, sampled after nivolumab (anti-PD-1) treatment. These receptors all come from a person between 35 and 79 years old with oral cavity squamous cell carcinoma.

The chain joins TRBV2 to TRBJ2-5; TRBD1 might be the D (7 bases). Trimming stripped 2 bases from V and 4 bases from J, with 17 bases between. CDR3 length: 16 residues. CDR1 is SNHLY, CDR2 FYNNEI, per germline. CDR3 loop: CASSESRQGGAETQYF. Here the CDR3 DNA reads TGTGCCAGCAGTGAATCAAGACAGGGCGGGGCAGAGACCCAGTACTTC.

The V gene is TRBV6-6, the J gene TRBJ2-5, with no clear D. The V and J ends lost 2 bases and 1 base respectively, with 8 bases between them. The CDR3 consists of 14 residues. Germline V gene lookup returns CDR1 MNHNY and CDR2 SVGAGI (reference sequence). The chain's CDR3 is CASSYAGFQETQYF. In DNA form, the CDR3 reads TGTGCCAGCAGTTACGCCGGGTTCCAAGAGACCCAGTACTTC.

CDR3 loop: CASSLFQGPSTDTQYF. In DNA, the CDR3 is TGTGCCAGCAGCTTGTTCCAGGGCCCTAGCACAGATACGCAGTATTTT. The rearrangement uses TRBV5-6 and TRBJ2-3, with a possible D match to TRBD1 (5 bases). Trimming took 1 base from V and 0 from J, leaving 12 bases between them. Germline CDR1 is SGHDT and CDR2 is YYEEEE. This CDR3 has 16 residues.

V and J are TRBV9 and TRBJ1-4, with D possibly matching TRBD1 (5 bases). V lost 3 bases to trimming and J lost 5 bases, with 8 bases between them. There are 13 residues in the CDR3. Germline lookup yields CDR1 SGDLS and CDR2 YYNGEE. CDR3 sequence: CASSAGLNEKLFF. The CDR3 DNA sequence: TGTGCCAGCAGCGCGGGACTAAATGAAAAACTGTTTTTT.

The chain couples TRBV10-3 to TRBJ2-3; 12 bases align to TRBD2. The CDR3 has 14 amino acids. CDR1 is ENHRY and CDR2 is SYGVKD in the germline V gene. V dropped 7 bases and J dropped 5; count of bases not matched to a gene: 4. The CDR3 region is CAIMTSGSEDTQYF. In nucleotides, the CDR3 is TGTGCCATCATGACTAGCGGGAGTGAAGATACGCAGTATTTT.

V is TRBV7-2 and J is TRBJ1-4; D remains unclear. The CDR3 spans 16 residues. V shed 1 base and J shed 0 bases, with 9 bases lying between them. CDR1 SGHTA and CDR2 FQGNSA come from the germline V gene. CDR3 sequence: CASSLVGVATNEKLFF. CDR3 nucleotide sequence: TGTGCCAGCAGCTTAGTTGGAGTAGCAACTAATGAAAAACTGTTTTTT.

CDR3 sequence: CASNLLGGSNQPQHF. The CDR3 DNA reads as TGTGCCAGCAACCTCCTGGGGGGTAGCAATCAGCCCCAGCATTTT. The V and J genes are TRBV6-6 and TRBJ1-5, with D possibly matching TRBD1 (5 bases). CDR1 is MNHNY, CDR2 SVGAGI, per germline (reference sequence). Trimming stripped 7 bases from V and 0 bases from J, with 13 bases between. The CDR3 loop spans 15 amino acids.

The J gene is TRBJ1-1, the V gene TRBV4-1; 9 bases line up with TRBD1. Trimming cost V 1 base and J 5 bases; bases outside gene matches: 8. The CDR3 runs to 16 residues. The germline gives CDR1 MGHRA, CDR2 YSYEKL. The CDR3 sequence: CASSQVAGQGGTEAFF. The CDR3 nucleotides are TGCGCCAGCAGCCAAGTGGCGGGACAGGGCGGGACTGAAGCTTTCTTT.

The CDR3 loop is CATRKEGGVDEQFF. The CDR3 DNA is TGCGCCACCCGAAAAGAGGGAGGGGTCGATGAGCAGTTCTTC. The J gene is TRBJ2-1, the V gene TRBV5-1, with TRBD2 matching 7 bases. CDR3 length: 14 residues. V lost 9 bases to trimming and J lost 8 bases; unmatched junction nucleotides: 14. CDR1 SGHRS and CDR2 YFSETQ come from the germline V gene.

This sequence joins TRBV11-2 and TRBJ1-1; a possible D gene is TRBD1 (6 bases). CDR3 size: 14 residues. Trimming pared 6 bases from V and 2 bases from J, leaving 13 bases between. CDR1 is SGHAT, CDR2 FQNNGV, per germline. The CDR3 is CASRGEGTNTEAFF. DNA for the CDR3: TGTGCCAGCAGGGGGGAGGGGACAAACACTGAAGCTTTCTTT.

This sequence joins TRBV9 and TRBJ2-7; D is undetermined. With 4 bases removed from V and 2 bases from J, the gap between germline ends came to 13 bases. Per germline, CDR1 SGDLS and CDR2 YYNGEE. There are 14 residues in the CDR3. CDR3 region: CASSSWDNPYEQYF. The DNA of the CDR3 is TGTGCCAGCAGCTCGTGGGATAACCCCTACGAGCAGTACTTC.

The chain employs TRBV4-2 and TRBJ2-7; 10 bases align to TRBD2. Trimming removed 0 bases from V and 3 bases from J; junction bases left unmatched: 5. Germline lookup yields CDR1 LGHNA and CDR2 YNFKEQ. The CDR3 length is 16 residues. DNA for the CDR3: TGTGCCAGCAGCCAAGAGATTCTAGCGGGAGTCTACGAGCAGTACTTC. Protein: CASSQEILAGVYEQYF.

The CDR3 sequence: CASSPLGSGGTDTQYF. The CDR3 DNA reads as TGTGCCAGCAGCCCTCTCGGGAGTGGAGGAACAGATACGCAGTATTTT. The chain links TRBV4-2 to TRBJ2-3; tentatively, D is TRBD2 (6 bases). The CDR3 length is 16 residues. V shed 4 bases and J shed 3 bases, with 17 bases lying between them. Per the germline V gene, CDR1 is LGHNA and CDR2 is YNFKEQ.

This clone was counted only a few times. J is TRBJ2-2 and V is TRBV18; a weak D match, TRBD2 (6 bases). The germline gives CDR1 KGHSH, CDR2 LQKENI. The CDR3 extends over 15 amino acids. The germline V and J ends were trimmed by 6 bases and 4 bases, with 15 bases remaining between them. This chain's CDR3 is CASSPGRESTGELFF. The CDR3, as DNA: TGTGCCAGCTCCCCGGGACGGGAGAGCACCGGGGAGCTGTTTTTT.

Comments on this clone: Other nucleotide sequences from this sample produce the same CDR3. The V call is TRBV5-1, the J call TRBJ2-1; 11 bases map to TRBD2. Per the germline V gene, CDR1 is SGHRS and CDR2 is YFSETQ. This CDR3 comprises 15 residues. Trimming took 4 bases from V and 4 from J; bases not matched to a gene: 4. CDR3 residues: CASSLAGGEYNEQFF. CDR3 sequence (DNA): TGCGCCAGCAGCCTAGCGGGGGGTGAGTACAATGAGCAGTTCTTC. Based on the CDR3 plus reference TRBV5-1 and TRBJ2-1, the full variable domain is KAGVTQTPRYLIKTRGQQVTLSCSPISGHRSVSWYQQTPGQGLQFLFEYFSETQRNKGNFPGRFSGRQFSNSRSEMNVSTLELGDSALYLCASSLAGGEYNEQFFGPGTRLTVL.

Points on this clone: Other DNA sequences in this sample translate to the same CDR3. The chain couples TRBV11-2 to TRBJ2-3; D is possibly TRBD1 or TRBD2 (5 bases each). V dropped 5 bases and J dropped 6 bases, with 9 bases sitting between them. Germline values: CDR1 SGHAT, CDR2 FQNNGV. CDR3 length: 12 residues. CDR3: CASSRDRDTQYF. CDR3 bases: TGTGCCAGCAGCAGGGACCGCGATACGCAGTATTTT.

Here the CDR3 DNA reads TGTGCCAGTAGTCTGGGACTAGCGGGAGGCATTTCAGTTTTCGAGACCCAGTACTTC. It translates to CASSLGLAGGISVFETQYF. The chain employs TRBV19 and TRBJ2-5, with 15 nucleotides matching TRBD2. V dropped 5 bases and J dropped 5; count of bases not matched to a gene: 15. The CDR3 consists of 19 residues. Germline V gene data show CDR1 as LNHDA and CDR2 as SQIVND (reference sequence).

The chain is built from TRBV7-9 and TRBJ2-5; 8 positions agree with TRBD2. Losses at the gene ends were 8 bases for V and 5 bases for J; bases not matched to a gene: 7. Germline lookup yields CDR1 SEHNR and CDR2 FQNEAQ (reference sequence). This CDR3 spans 13 amino acids. The CDR3 loop is CASLREGRETQYF. As DNA, the CDR3 is TGTGCCAGCCTCCGGGAGGGAAGGGAGACCCAGTACTTC.

The gene calls are TRBV20-1 and TRBJ1-1; no clear D. Trimming removed 5 bases at V and 4 bases at J, with 8 bases between. Germline V gives CDR1 DFQATT, CDR2 SNEGSKA (reference sequence). The CDR3 is 11 residues long. The DNA for the CDR3 is TGCAGTGCTGGGGAGGGCACTGAAGCTTTCTTT. Translating gives CSAGEGTEAFF.

The rearrangement joins TRBV7-3 to TRBJ2-3; D is uncertain. V lost 5 bases and J lost 2, with 14 bases in between. The CDR3 loop spans 15 amino acids. The germline CDR1 and CDR2 sequences are SGHTA and FQGTGA. The CDR3 nucleotides are TGTGCCAGCAGCCCCCAGGCTGGAATCACAGATACGCAGTATTTT. Its translation is CASSPQAGITDTQYF.

V is TRBV2 and J is TRBJ2-7; 13 bases align to TRBD2. The CDR3 runs to 16 residues. The germline V gene has CDR1 SNHLY and CDR2 FYNNEI. Trimming cost V 6 bases and J 5 bases; bases outside gene matches: 10. CDR3 region: CASRTGTSGMRNEQYF. The CDR3 DNA reads as TGTGCCAGCAGGACCGGGACTAGCGGGATGAGGAACGAGCAGTACTTC.

The chain combines TRBV11-2 with TRBJ2-7, with D perhaps TRBD2 (5 bases). Germline CDR1 reads SGHAT; CDR2 reads FQNNGV. The CDR3 is 14 amino acids. V was clipped by 1 base and J by 1 base, with 8 bases between them. The CDR3 DNA sequence: TGTGCCAGCAGCTTAGGGACTGCATCCTACGAGCAGTACTTC. Protein product: CASSLGTASYEQYF.

The gene calls are TRBV10-2 and TRBJ1-1, with TRBD1 matching 9 bases. The CDR3 sequence is 14 residues long. Germline V lookup: CDR1 WSHSY, CDR2 SAAADI. Losses at the gene ends were 2 bases for V and 11 bases for J; bases not matched to a gene: 9. CDR3 residues: CASSERTGGESAFF. CDR3 DNA sequence: TGCGCCAGCAGTGAGAGAACAGGGGGCGAGTCGGCTTTCTTT.